The clone carrying this T cell receptor (beta chain) was found a few times. Its antigen is unknown. Preparation of the TCRbeta library used unique molecular identifiers. TCRdb ran MiXCR on the PCR reads and lists one entry per CDR3 protein. The sample yields 450,000 to 550,000 distinct CDR3 sequences, approximately 10% seen once. Germline CDR1 SGHTA, CDR2 FQGNSA. CDR3 size: 16 residues. With 5 bases clipped from V and 6 bases from J, the junction kept 11 bases outside the gene matches. The data were obtained in a study of T-cell reconstitution after alpha-beta-depleted transplantation in children. Study-level findings and limits: Recipient T cells and thymic progenitors that survived were the source of the high TCRbeta diversity seen at day 60 in some patients. Roughly two months post-transplant, alpha-beta T cells reportedly originated from several hundred graft clones that had expanded. The authors attributed T-cell counts and diversity one year after transplant mostly to newly produced T cells.

The sequence derives from a female patient between 2 and 10 years old who had a stem cell transplant for aplastic anemia, so the T cells may come from the graft donor. The chain has TRBV7-2 and TRBJ2-3; 10 nucleotides agree with TRBD2. The specimen was PBMCs, mostly from graft donor cells, collected 180 days after TCRalphabeta/CD19-depleted stem cell transplant. In DNA form, the CDR3 reads TGTGCCAGCAGCCCGCGTACTAGCGGGAATCCCGATACGCAGTATTTT. Translation: CASSPRTSGNPDTQYF.